This T cell receptor beta chain was observed in a study of blood T cells in healthy people across ages. Concerning this clonotype: The antigen remains unidentified.

Findings and limits, study-wide: Greater diversity and more naive CD4+ cells were seen in long-lived donors than in aged donors.

A sample-barcoded 5' primer and a J-beta primer mix were used in a second PCR of about 6 to 11 cycles. Each CDR3 protein is one row after TCRdb ran MiXCR on the 5' RACE reads. Of 850,000 to 1,000,000 distinct CDR3 sequences in the sample, 48% were seen once. Germline CDR1 LGHNA, CDR2 YNFKEQ. The CDR3 loop spans 16 amino acids. The J segment lost 1 base and the V segment lost 1 base, leaving 4 bases of the junction unmatched. This chain connects TRBV4-2 to TRBJ2-1; the match to TRBD2 covers 7 bases. The specimen was blood. The source of this sequence is a man younger than 45 in good health. The CDR3 sequence: CASSQGGTNSYNEQFF. The CDR3 DNA reads TGTGCCAGCAGCCAAGGTGGGACTAATTCCTACAATGAGCAGTTCTTC.